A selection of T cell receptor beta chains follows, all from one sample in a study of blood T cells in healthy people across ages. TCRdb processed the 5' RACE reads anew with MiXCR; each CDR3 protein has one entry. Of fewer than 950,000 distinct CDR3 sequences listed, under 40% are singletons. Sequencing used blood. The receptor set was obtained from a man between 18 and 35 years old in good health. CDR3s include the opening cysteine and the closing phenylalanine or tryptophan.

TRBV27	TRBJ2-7	CASSLRVGGDEQYF
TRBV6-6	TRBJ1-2	CASSYSTPANYGYTF
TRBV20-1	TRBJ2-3	CSARGISGGLFDTDTQYF
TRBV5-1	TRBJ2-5	CASSPGQGSAQETQYF
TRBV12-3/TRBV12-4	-	CASRSSYNEQYF
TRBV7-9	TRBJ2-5	CASSRRGLPQETQYF
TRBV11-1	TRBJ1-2	CASSEDGGYDYTF
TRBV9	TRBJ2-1	CASSVVGAGLAGGEQFF
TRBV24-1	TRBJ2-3	CATSDSPPRSETHTDTQYF
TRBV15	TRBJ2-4	CATSREPRASGGNEQYF
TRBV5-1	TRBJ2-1	CASSASRDRDIRNEQFF
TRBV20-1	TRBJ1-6	CSAQLQERSSYNSPLHF
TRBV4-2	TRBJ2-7	CASSQESRRNDEQYF
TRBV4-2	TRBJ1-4	CASSRGGQGVEKLFF
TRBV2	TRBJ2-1	CASPMKAPSYNEQFF
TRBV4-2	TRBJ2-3	CASSQELAGVRTDTQYF
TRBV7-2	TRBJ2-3	CARSLGITDTQYF
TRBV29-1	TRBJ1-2	CSVGGTGSRYGYTF
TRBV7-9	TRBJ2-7	CASSTDRDPPPYEQYF
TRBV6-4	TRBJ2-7	CASSDSFYEQYF
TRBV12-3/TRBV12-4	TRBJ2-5	CASSPTVGEETQYF
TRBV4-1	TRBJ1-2	CASSQLTANYGYTF
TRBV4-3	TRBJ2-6	CASSQEGGGLTGANVLTF
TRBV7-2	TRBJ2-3	CASSLTDRILDTQYF
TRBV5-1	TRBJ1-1	CASSLGGRGGTEAFF
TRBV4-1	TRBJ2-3	CASSPRLARTDAQYF
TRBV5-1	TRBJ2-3	CASSSLTDRTDTQYF
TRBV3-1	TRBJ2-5	CASSQDPGTHNEQYF
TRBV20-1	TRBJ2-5	CSARGVGAWISHQETQYF
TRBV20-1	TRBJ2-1	CSAHSGGEYNEQFF
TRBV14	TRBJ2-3	CASSQGPRTSSPDTQYF
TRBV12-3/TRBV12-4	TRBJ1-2	CASSSGGSGGYTF
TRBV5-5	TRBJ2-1	CASSDSVLLAAGGHNEQFF
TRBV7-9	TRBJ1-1	CASSSFLGANTEAFF
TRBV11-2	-	CASSSSGGANNEQYF
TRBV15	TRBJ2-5	CATSSPGNIEKETQYF
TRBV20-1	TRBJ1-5	CSAMGQGVNQPQHF
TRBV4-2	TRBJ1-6	CASSQEGTGVNSPLHF
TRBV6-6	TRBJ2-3	CASSFSRGPTSTDTQYF
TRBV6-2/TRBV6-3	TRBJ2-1	CASNLAGAYNEQFF
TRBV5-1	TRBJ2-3	CACSLEGGTDTQYF
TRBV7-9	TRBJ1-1	CASSLVGGNAEAFF
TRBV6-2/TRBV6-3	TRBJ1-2	CASTLGNRAYGYTF
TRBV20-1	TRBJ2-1	CSARGWTGIHNEQFF
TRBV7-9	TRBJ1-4	CASSLLNEKLFF
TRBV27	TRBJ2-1	CASSFTDNYNEQFF
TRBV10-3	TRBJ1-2	CAISSQGGDYGYTF
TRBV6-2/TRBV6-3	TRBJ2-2	CASSEGIGGELFF
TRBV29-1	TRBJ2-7	CSVAVGGSSYEQYF
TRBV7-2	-	CASSLRDSGGAGYNEQYF
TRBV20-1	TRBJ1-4	CSASSWGTGDQKLFF
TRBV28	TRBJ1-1	CASRLGGGVGTEAFF
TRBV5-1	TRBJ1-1	CASSLARDSQNTEAFF
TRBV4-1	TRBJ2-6	CASSRDEEGSGANVLTF
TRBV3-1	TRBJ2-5	CASSQVTETQYF
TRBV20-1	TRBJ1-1	CSAGLDISTEAFF
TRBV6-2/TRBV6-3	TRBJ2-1	CASLSLDGTYNEQFF
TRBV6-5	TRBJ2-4	CASSYSRGRRNIQYF
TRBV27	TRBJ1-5	CATSHTGGNQPQHF
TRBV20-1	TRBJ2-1	CSARRDINNEQFF